These 31 T cell receptor beta chains share one sample of origin, sequenced in a study of OX40 agonist ivuxolimab in advanced cancers. Measured with immunoSEQ multiplex PCR; TCRdb has only the in-frame clones, and not every one. The sample records approximately 41,000 clones, approximately 88% being singletons. Sequences were derived from CD4+ or CD8+ T cells sorted from blood, sampled in a trial of the OX40 agonist ivuxolimab. The receptor source for this set is an adult with an advanced solid tumor such as melanoma, head and neck, liver or kidney cancer.

V and J are TRBV11-1 and TRBJ2-3; 12 bases match TRBD2. V shed 4 bases, J shed 2 bases, and the junction held 4 bases outside the gene matches. The germline V gene encodes CDR1 SGHAT and CDR2 FQDESV (reference sequence). The CDR3 consists of 16 residues. Here the CDR3 reads CASSSGLAGTTDTQYF. As DNA, the CDR3 is TGTGCCAGCAGCTCTGGACTAGCGGGGACCACAGATACGCAGTATTTT.

This chain connects TRBV15 to TRBJ1-2; 9 nucleotides agree with TRBD1. V lost 0 bases to trimming and J lost 4 bases; unmatched junction nucleotides: 3. This CDR3 spans 15 amino acids. Germline V gives CDR1 LNHNV, CDR2 YYDKDF (reference sequence). The CDR3 DNA follows: TGTGCCACCAGCAGAGATCGGGACAGGGCCTATGGCTACACCTTC. Amino acid sequence: CATSRDRDRAYGYTF.

The chain couples TRBV5-1 to TRBJ1-1; a weak D match, TRBD1 (5 bases). Per the germline V gene, CDR1 is SGHRS and CDR2 is YFSETQ. V dropped 0 bases and J dropped 5 bases, with 14 bases sitting between them. This CDR3 region has 15 residues. The CDR3 sequence is CASSLGEGIGTEAFF. CDR3 nucleotides: TGCGCCAGCAGCTTGGGTGAGGGGATAGGAACTGAAGCTTTCTTT.

V gene TRBV6-1 combines with J gene TRBJ1-6, with TRBD1 as a possible D gene (5 bases). V was clipped by 3 bases and J by 7 bases, with 10 bases between them. Germline-derived CDR1 and CDR2 are MNHNS and SASEGT. This CDR3 has 14 amino acids. CDR3 DNA sequence: TGTGCCAGCAGTGACTTACAGGTGAATTCACCCCTCCACTTT. It encodes CASSDLQVNSPLHF.

This clone was recorded only once. The gene calls are TRBV10-3 and TRBJ1-4; D gene ambiguous. CDR1 and CDR2 (germline): ENHRY, SYGVKD. This CDR3 spans 12 amino acids. Trimming stripped 6 bases from V and 5 bases from J, with 7 bases between. In DNA form, the CDR3 reads TGTGCCATCAGGGGCTTGAATGAAAAACTGTTTTTT. Amino acids: CAIRGLNEKLFF.

The J gene is TRBJ2-5, the V gene TRBV10-3; D gene unclear. Germline CDR1 and CDR2: ENHRY and SYGVKD. The CDR3 sequence is 11 residues long. V lost 1 base and J 6 bases, leaving 3 bases between the germline ends. The chain's CDR3 is CAISEFQTQYF. The DNA for the CDR3 is TGTGCCATCAGTGAGTTTCAGACCCAGTACTTC.

Comment on this clone: Relative to the germline gene, one junction end is altered; a read error may explain this. The chain couples TRBV5-5 to TRBJ2-2; 9 nucleotides line up with TRBD1. This CDR3 region has 16 residues. The germline V gene encodes CDR1 SGHKS and CDR2 YYEKEE (reference sequence). This CDR3 reads CASSLGGQGITGELFF. CDR3 DNA: TGTGCCAGCAGTTTGGGGGGACAGGGTATCACCGGGGAGCTGTTTTTT.

V is TRBV5-1 and J is TRBJ1-1; weak D call: TRBD1 (5 bases). Germline lookup yields CDR1 SGHRS and CDR2 YFSETQ. Trimming stripped 2 bases from V and 3 bases from J, with 17 bases between. This CDR3 is built from 16 residues. CDR3 residues: CASSFQGTATDTEAFF. In DNA, the CDR3 is TGCGCCAGCAGCTTCCAAGGGACCGCGACGGACACTGAAGCTTTCTTT.

This clone was recorded only once. The chain has TRBV5-1 and TRBJ2-2; possibly TRBD1 or TRBD2 for D (6 bases each). The CDR3 consists of 16 residues. The germline V gene has CDR1 SGHRS and CDR2 YFSETQ. Trimming pared 10 bases from V and 7 bases from J, leaving 26 bases between. The CDR3 coding sequence is TGCGCCTCCGGAATGGAGGGGGTAACGATTGGCGGGGAGCTGTTTTTT. Protein product: CASGMEGVTIGGELFF.

This chain connects TRBV19 to TRBJ2-3; TRBD1 aligns across 7 bases. In germline, CDR1 is LNHDA, CDR2 SQIVND (reference sequence). The CDR3 extends over 14 amino acids. The J segment lost 2 bases and the V segment lost 4 bases, leaving 3 bases of the junction unmatched. The CDR3 coding sequence is TGTGCCAGTAGTAACGACAGGGCCACAGATACGCAGTATTTT. It yields the protein CASSNDRATDTQYF. The whole variable domain, filled in from reference TRBV19 and TRBJ2-3, reads DGGITQSPKYLFRKEGQNVTLSCEQNLNHDAMYWYRQDPGQGLRLIYYSQIVNDFQKGDIAEGYSVSREKKESFPLTVTSAQKNPTAFYLCASSNDRATDTQYFGPGTRLTVL.

The DNA for the CDR3 is TGTGCCAGCAGACCGGACAGGGGCAGGTACCAAGAGACCCAGTACTTC. Translating it yields CASRPDRGRYQETQYF. The chain couples TRBV27 to TRBJ2-5, with TRBD1 identical over 9 bases. V lost 6 bases to trimming and J lost 0 bases; unmatched junction nucleotides: 8. The CDR3 runs to 16 residues. Germline V lookup: CDR1 MNHEY, CDR2 SMNVEV (reference sequence).

The CDR3 DNA sequence: TGTGCCAGCTCACCAGGGACAAAGGGGGGCACTGAAGCTTTCTTT. Protein product: CASSPGTKGGTEAFF. The rearrangement joins TRBV18 to TRBJ1-1; TRBD1 is a possible D gene (6 bases). The V gene's germline CDR1 is KGHSH and CDR2 LQKENI. Trimming took off 2 bases at V and 4 bases at J, with 14 bases between the two ends. This CDR3 has 15 amino acids.

The chain recombines TRBV21-1 with TRBJ1-1. TRBV21-1 is described as a pseudogene. The CDR3 contains 14 residues. The CDR3 is CASSPPFFVSEAFF. The CDR3 DNA sequence: TGTGCCAGCAGCCCGCCATTTTTTGTGTCTGAAGCTTTCTTT.

The gene calls are TRBV11-1 and TRBJ2-5; 8 nucleotides align to TRBD2. V dropped 4 bases and J dropped 3; count of bases not matched to a gene: 13. The germline V gene has CDR1 SGHAT and CDR2 FQDESV (reference sequence). This CDR3 contains 17 residues. CDR3 nucleotides: TGTGCCAGCAGCTCACCCACTAGCGGCAAGTCGGAAGAGACCCAGTACTTC. Protein product: CASSSPTSGKSEETQYF.

This chain links TRBV19 with TRBJ2-3; TRBD2 agrees at 15 bases. CDR1 and CDR2 from the germline V gene are LNHDA and SQIVND (reference sequence). The J segment lost 4 bases and the V segment lost 4 bases, leaving 3 bases of the junction unmatched. There are 16 residues in the CDR3. The CDR3, as DNA: TGTGCCAGTAGTAGGACTAGCGGGGGGGGTTCAGATACGCAGTATTTT. This translates into CASSRTSGGGSDTQYF.

The rearrangement links TRBV7-2 to TRBJ1-1; 11 nucleotides align to TRBD1. The junction had 10 bases not matched to a gene; V was cut back by 3 bases and J by 7 bases. The CDR3 totals 16 residues. The V gene's germline CDR1 is SGHTA and CDR2 FQGNSA. The CDR3, as DNA: TGTGCCAGCAGCTTGGGGGACAGGGGGTCGTGGGATGAAGCTTTCTTT. Amino acids: CASSLGDRGSWDEAFF.

V is TRBV20-1 and J is TRBJ2-7; D ambiguous. The CDR3 has 11 amino acids. V lost 3 bases and J 5 bases, leaving 8 bases between the germline ends. From germline, CDR1 is DFQATT and CDR2 SNEGSKA (reference sequence). The CDR3 DNA follows: TGCAGTGCTAGTCGGCGCGACGAGCAGTACTTC. It yields the protein CSASRRDEQYF.

The V call is TRBV6-5, the J call TRBJ2-1; D possibly corresponds to TRBD1 (5 bases). Germline CDR1 is MNHEY and CDR2 is SVGAGI. V was shortened by 2 bases and J by 9 bases, with 5 bases between the two germline ends. This CDR3 is built from 11 residues. The CDR3 sequence: CASSYRGEQFF. The CDR3, as DNA: TGTGCCAGCAGTTACAGGGGTGAGCAGTTCTTC.

This clone has only one observation. V is TRBV10-3 and J is TRBJ1-1; D may be TRBD1 (5 bases). The length of the CDR3 is 16 residues. Germline V gene data show CDR1 as ENHRY and CDR2 as SYGVKD. V gave up 0 bases and J gave up 5 bases, with 16 bases separating them. CDR3 loop: CAISESRTAGGTEAFF. The CDR3 nucleotides read TGTGCCATCAGTGAGTCGAGAACAGCGGGGGGGACTGAAGCTTTCTTT.

V is TRBV7-9 and J is TRBJ2-3; 9 bases agree with TRBD1. The V and J ends lost 3 bases and 1 base, in that order; junction bases with no gene match: 2. This CDR3 spans 15 amino acids. Looked up from germline, CDR1 is SEHNR and CDR2 is FQNEAQ (reference sequence). CDR3 nucleotide sequence: TGTGCCAGCAGCTTCCGGACAGGGGGCACAGATACGCAGTATTTT. Translating gives CASSFRTGGTDTQYF.

V is TRBV7-2 and J is TRBJ1-4; no clear D gene. The CDR3 loop spans 14 amino acids. CDR1 and CDR2 from the germline V gene are SGHTA and FQGNSA. Trimming removed 1 base from V and 8 bases from J, with 11 bases in between. The chain's CDR3 is CASSLVFGEEKLFF. The CDR3 DNA is TGTGCCAGCAGCTTAGTGTTCGGGGAAGAAAAACTGTTTTTT.

This sequence joins TRBV5-1 and TRBJ1-4; D is possibly TRBD1 (6 bases). The CDR3 extends over 15 amino acids. Trimming pared 0 bases from V and 5 bases from J, leaving 11 bases between. The V gene's germline CDR1 is SGHRS and CDR2 YFSETQ. The CDR3 region has the DNA TGCGCCAGCAGCTTGGGTGGGGGCGCAAATGAAAAACTGTTTTTT. Translated: CASSLGGGANEKLFF.

Only a few counts were recorded for this clone. The rearrangement links TRBV2 to TRBJ2-5; TRBD1 matches at 8 bases. The CDR3 has 14 residues. Germline CDR1 is SNHLY and CDR2 is FYNNEI. The trim removed 6 bases at V and 5 bases at J, leaving 8 bases unmatched. The CDR3 DNA follows: TGTGCCAGCAGCCGTCCAGGGGGCGCCGAGACCCAGTACTTC. Protein sequence: CASSRPGGAETQYF.

CDR3 protein: CASSLEGLAGTYEQYF. Here the CDR3 DNA reads TGTGCCAGCAGCTTAGAGGGGCTAGCGGGGACCTACGAGCAGTACTTC. The rearrangement joins TRBV7-2 to TRBJ2-7, with 9 nucleotides matching TRBD2. Losses at the gene ends were 1 base for V and 2 bases for J; bases not matched to a gene: 6. Germline CDR1 is SGHTA and CDR2 is FQGNSA. The CDR3 has 16 residues.

The gene calls are TRBV11-3 and TRBJ2-3; no firm D call. V was shortened by 5 bases and J by 7 bases, with 10 bases between the two germline ends. The CDR3 loop spans 12 amino acids. Germline CDR1 SGHNT, CDR2 YENEEA. CDR3 nucleotide sequence: TGTGCCAGCAGCGCGGACCGCTATACGCAGTATTTT. This translates into CASSADRYTQYF.

This chain connects TRBV18 to TRBJ1-3; D may be TRBD1 (6 bases). V shed 0 bases and J shed 4 bases, with 10 bases lying between them. CDR3 length: 15 amino acids. Germline lookup yields CDR1 KGHSH and CDR2 LQKENI. The CDR3 sequence: CASSPPAGGGNTIYF. In DNA, the CDR3 is TGTGCCAGCTCACCACCGGCCGGGGGCGGAAACACCATATATTTT.

This chain links TRBV11-2 with TRBJ2-2; D call uncertain. Trimming pared 5 bases from V and 5 bases from J, leaving 6 bases between. The CDR3 is made up of 12 amino acids. CDR1 and CDR2 (germline): SGHAT, FQNNGV. The CDR3 DNA follows: TGTGCCAGCAGCCCAACGACCGGGGAGCTGTTTTTT. This gives the protein CASSPTTGELFF. Full variable domain (missing parts from reference TRBV11-2 and TRBJ2-2): EAGVAQSPRYKIIEKRQSVAFWCNPISGHATLYWYQQILGQGPKLLIQFQNNGVVDDSQLPKDRFSAERLKGVDSTLKIQPAKLEDSAVYLCASSPTTGELFFGEGSRLTVL.

The gene calls are TRBV6-1 and TRBJ1-1; D remains ambiguous. Trimming removed 7 bases at V and 3 bases at J, with 12 bases between. The CDR3 has 13 amino acids. Germline V lookup: CDR1 MNHNS, CDR2 SASEGT. CDR3 in amino acids: CASTFGEDTEAFF. In nucleotides, the CDR3 is TGTGCCAGCACCTTCGGGGAGGACACTGAAGCTTTCTTT.

The chain has TRBV7-8 and TRBJ2-1; the D gene could be TRBD1 or TRBD2 (5 bases each). In germline, CDR1 is SGHVS, CDR2 FQNEAQ. This CDR3 has 14 amino acids. The germline V and J ends were trimmed by 1 base and 8 bases, with 12 bases remaining between them. The CDR3 sequence: CASSLGFGTDEQFF. For the CDR3, the DNA is TGTGCCAGCAGCTTAGGCTTCGGGACGGATGAGCAGTTCTTC.

The chain is built from TRBV5-1 and TRBJ1-2; D is unclear. Trimming pared 5 bases from V and 2 bases from J, leaving 13 bases between. Germline loops: CDR1 SGHRS, CDR2 YFSETQ. The CDR3 runs to 14 residues. The CDR3 DNA reads as TGCGCCAGCAGGGCCGAGAAAGACAACTATGGCTACACCTTC. This translates into CASRAEKDNYGYTF. Using reference TRBV5-1 and TRBJ1-2 for the parts outside the CDR3, the full variable domain is KAGVTQTPRYLIKTRGQQVTLSCSPISGHRSVSWYQQTPGQGLQFLFEYFSETQRNKGNFPGRFSGRQFSNSRSEMNVSTLELGDSALYLCASRAEKDNYGYTFGSGTRLTVV.

The chain has TRBV5-4 and TRBJ2-3; 8 bases align to TRBD1. The V and J ends lost 3 bases and 3 bases, in that order; junction bases with no gene match: 6. The CDR3 is 15 residues long. Germline V gene lookup returns CDR1 SGHNT and CDR2 YYREEE (reference sequence). Here the CDR3 reads CASSSRTGLTDTQYF. The CDR3 nucleotides are TGTGCCAGCAGCTCCCGGACAGGGTTAACAGATACGCAGTATTTT. The whole variable domain, remainder taken from reference TRBV5-4 and TRBJ2-3, is ETGVTQSPTHLIKTRGQQVTLRCSSQSGHNTVSWYQQALGQGPQFIFQYYREEENGRGNFPPRFSGLQFPNYSSELNVNALELDDSALYLCASSSRTGLTDTQYFGPGTRLTVL.